This T cell receptor beta chain was profiled in a study of response to subunit inactivated influenza vaccine. Study conclusions and caveats: Each seasonal flu vaccination may recruit only limited new T cells, authors suggested.

Comments on this clonotype: Its antigen remains unknown.

One entry per CDR3 protein, called by TCRdb with MiXCR from the RT-PCR reads. The table records around 750,000 distinct CDR3 sequences, roughly 20% of them present only once. The germline CDR1 and CDR2 sequences are LGHDT and YNNKEL (reference sequence). CDR3 length equals 16 residues. Trimming took 1 base from V and 0 from J; bases not matched to a gene: 5. The rearrangement joins TRBV3-1 to TRBJ2-7; 8 nucleotides agree with TRBD1. The material sequenced was PBMCs from blood, taken 4 to 6 days after vaccination. The sequence was collected from a man aged 45-65 years who received an inactivated influenza vaccine. The CDR3 reads CASSQGSGGRSYEQYF. CDR3 DNA sequence: TGTGCCAGCAGCCAAGGTTCAGGGGGCCGCTCCTACGAGCAGTACTTC.